The following is a TCR beta chain sequence with its context. The antigen remains undetermined. This sample was included in a study of T cells after yellow fever vaccination. On the study more broadly: Fractions of low cell number were prepared using SMART-Seq v4 Ultra Low Input. General study points: Only a small proportion of the clonotypes turned up in both the CD4 and the CD8 compartments, likely arising from convergent recombination. Post-booster reappearance was seen for most primary-vaccination clones (about 96% CD4, 88% CD8).

Trimming took off 2 bases at V and 4 bases at J, with 9 bases between the two ends. The CDR3 covers 13 residues. Germline V gene sequence: CDR1 SGHDT, CDR2 YYEEEE. TCRdb called the 5' RACE reads again in MiXCR, with one record for every CDR3 protein. This table has 300,000 to 400,000 distinct CDR3 sequences, roughly 6.1% appearing once. The chain couples TRBV5-6 to TRBJ2-5; D ambiguous. Sequencing was performed on PBMCs, taken 5 days after the yellow fever booster vaccination. The clonotype was recovered from a young man who received the YFV17D yellow fever vaccine. The DNA for the CDR3 is TGTGCCAGCAGCTTTGATTTTCTAGAGACCCAGTACTTC. Translation: CASSFDFLETQYF.